This entry describes one TCR beta chain. One entry per CDR3 protein, called by TCRdb with MiXCR from the RT-PCR reads. Here the sample spans about 680,000 distinct CDR3 sequences, about 14% being singletons. Per the germline V gene, CDR1 is KGHSH and CDR2 is LQKENI. V was pared by 6 bases and J by 7 bases, with 4 bases of the junction left unmatched. The length of the CDR3 is 12 residues. The clonotype originates from a female donor in good health, serving as a healthy control. The sequenced sample consisted of memory CD4+ T cells from blood. The chain employs TRBV18 and TRBJ2-7, with TRBD2 matching 9 bases. The CDR3 nucleotides are TGTGCCAGCTCCCCTAGCGGGACTGAGCAGTACTTC. Translating it yields CASSPSGTEQYF.